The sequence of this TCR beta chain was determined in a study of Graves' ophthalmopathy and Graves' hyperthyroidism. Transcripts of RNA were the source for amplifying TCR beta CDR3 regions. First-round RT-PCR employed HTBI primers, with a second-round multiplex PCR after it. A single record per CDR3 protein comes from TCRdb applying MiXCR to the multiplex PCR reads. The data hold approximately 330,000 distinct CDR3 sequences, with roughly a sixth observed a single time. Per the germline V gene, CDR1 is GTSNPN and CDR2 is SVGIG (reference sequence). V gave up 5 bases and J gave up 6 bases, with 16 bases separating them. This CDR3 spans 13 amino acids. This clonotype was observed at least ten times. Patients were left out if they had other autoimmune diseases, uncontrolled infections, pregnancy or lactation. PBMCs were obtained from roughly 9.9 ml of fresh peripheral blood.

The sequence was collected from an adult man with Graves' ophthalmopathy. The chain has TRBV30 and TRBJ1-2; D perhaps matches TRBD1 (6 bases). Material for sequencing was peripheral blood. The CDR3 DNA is TGTGCCTGGGGAGGACGTGGGGGCGATGGCTACACCTTC. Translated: CAWGGRGGDGYTF.